Each of the 31 T cell receptor beta chains below was sequenced from the same sample in a study of a mutant IDH1 vaccine in newly diagnosed glioma. Time point denoted: week 23, last vaccination. The content of each vaccine dose was 300 ug of mutant IDH1 20-mer peptide, and topical imiquimod accompanied it. These receptors lack a known antigen. The protocol was immunoSEQ multiplex PCR, while the TCRdb copy is restricted to in-frame clones and leaves out a portion. The repertoire has more than 25,000 clones, around 87% of them found once; the top ten carry less than 3%. The sequenced sample was PBMCs, obtained from a glioma patient whose treatment included an IDH1 peptide vaccine. The receptor set was obtained from a man aged 40-49 years with glioma.

The chain combines TRBV28 with TRBJ2-1; TRBD1 or TRBD2 may be the D gene (6 bases each). Trimming took 6 bases from V and 3 from J, leaving 15 bases between them. In germline, CDR1 is MDHEN, CDR2 SYDVKM. This CDR3 is 15 amino acids long. CDR3 DNA sequence: TGTGCCAGCAGCTTCCGAGGGGGGATCTACAATGAGCAGTTCTTC. Translating it yields CASSFRGGIYNEQFF.

This clone was seen more than once but under ten times. The chain is built from TRBV11-2 and TRBJ2-5; 7 nucleotides align to TRBD1. In germline, CDR1 is SGHAT, CDR2 FQNNGV. The CDR3 is made up of 14 amino acids. Trimming removed 5 bases from V and 5 bases from J; junction bases left unmatched: 8. CDR3 bases: TGTGCCAGCAGCCCTCCCTGGGACAGCGAGACCCAGTACTTC. Translation: CASSPPWDSETQYF.

V gene TRBV20-1 combines with J gene TRBJ2-5; no firm D call. In germline, CDR1 is DFQATT, CDR2 SNEGSKA (reference sequence). Trimming pared 2 bases from V and 6 bases from J, leaving 7 bases between. The CDR3 is 11 residues long. The CDR3 loop is CSARLSQTQYF. The CDR3 nucleotides read TGCAGTGCTAGACTTAGCCAGACCCAGTACTTC.

This clone has just one count. The rearrangement joins TRBV11-2 to TRBJ2-3; D is possibly TRBD1 or TRBD2 (6 bases each). Trimming left V 3 bases short and J 8 bases short, with 18 bases between. CDR1 is SGHAT, CDR2 FQNNGV, per germline. The CDR3 loop spans 15 amino acids. CDR3 coding DNA: TGTGCCAGCAGCTTCACGCAGGGGAAGGAGGGTACGCAGTATTTT. Translating it yields CASSFTQGKEGTQYF.

The CDR3 reads CASSLIRGNTEAFF. The CDR3 coding sequence is TGTGCCAGCAGCCTAATTCGGGGGAACACTGAAGCTTTCTTT. This chain uses TRBV7-2 with TRBJ1-1; D is unresolved. Germline lookup yields CDR1 SGHTA and CDR2 FQGNSA. Trimming cost V 5 bases and J 1 base, with 11 bases left between them. This CDR3 region has 14 residues.

The chain carries TRBV28 and TRBJ2-1; the D is unclear. CDR1 MDHEN and CDR2 SYDVKM come from the germline V gene. This CDR3 has 13 residues. V was pared by 5 bases and J by 7 bases, with 12 bases between. CDR3 residues: CASSPHGSNEQFF. CDR3 sequence (DNA): TGTGCCAGCAGTCCTCACGGCTCGAATGAGCAGTTCTTC.

This chain links TRBV29-1 with TRBJ2-3; 9 nucleotides line up with TRBD1. This CDR3 has 14 residues. The J segment lost 3 bases and the V segment lost 6 bases, leaving 7 bases of the junction unmatched. Germline loops: CDR1 SQVTM, CDR2 ANQGSEA. DNA of the CDR3: TGCAGCGTAACAGGGGGCGCGGGGACAGATACGCAGTATTTT. As protein: CSVTGGAGTDTQYF.

As regards this clone: The junction shows a germline mismatch at one end, possibly a read error. The chain employs TRBV20-1 and TRBJ2-7; TRBD1 matches 7 bases. CDR3 length equals 9 residues. Germline loops: CDR1 DFQATT, CDR2 SNEGSKA (reference sequence). CDR3 bases: TGCAGTGGGGAACGGGACAGATTATTC. Protein sequence: CSGERDRLF.

This clone has a single count. V gene TRBV27 combines with J gene TRBJ1-6; D is unresolved. This CDR3 comprises 16 residues. The germline V gene encodes CDR1 MNHEY and CDR2 SMNVEV (reference sequence). Trimming stripped 3 bases from V and 9 bases from J, with 18 bases between. DNA for the CDR3: TGTGCCAGCAGTTTTTTAACAGTCTTAAGTGGTTCACCCCTCCACTTT. Residues: CASSFLTVLSGSPLHF.

Written as DNA, the CDR3 is TGTGCCAGCAGTTTATCGGGGGAAAACACTGAAGCTTTCTTT. Translating it yields CASSLSGENTEAFF. V is TRBV27 and J is TRBJ1-1; D possibly corresponds to TRBD1 (5 bases). Trimming cost V 0 bases and J 2 bases, with 7 bases left between them. Germline assignment: CDR1 MNHEY and CDR2 SMNVEV (reference sequence). The CDR3 is 14 amino acids.

This chain links TRBV7-9 with TRBJ2-3, with 10 bases fitting TRBD1. The V segment lost 5 bases and the J segment 2 bases; nucleotides outside the gene matches: 7. CDR1 and CDR2 (germline): SEHNR, FQNEAQ (reference sequence). CDR3 length: 16 amino acids. The CDR3 DNA reads TGTGCCAGCAGCCGCCGACAGGGGGCGAACACAGATACGCAGTATTTT. It specifies CASSRRQGANTDTQYF.

CDR3: CSVLDTQLNTGELFF. CDR3 DNA sequence: TGCAGCGTTCTGGACACGCAACTCAACACCGGGGAGCTGTTTTTT. The rearrangement links TRBV29-1 to TRBJ2-2; tentatively, D is TRBD1 (5 bases). The V gene's germline CDR1 is SQVTM and CDR2 ANQGSEA. Trimming pared 5 bases from V and 2 bases from J, leaving 15 bases between. CDR3 length: 15 amino acids.

J is TRBJ1-6 and V is TRBV29-1; possible D gene TRBD1, 6 bases. Germline-derived CDR1 and CDR2 are SQVTM and ANQGSEA. The V end lost 5 bases, the J end lost 9 bases, and 17 bases lay between the germline ends. The CDR3 contains 14 residues. The CDR3 spells CSVQAGGLGSPLHF. The CDR3 DNA sequence: TGCAGCGTTCAGGCTGGGGGGCTCGGTTCACCCCTCCACTTT.

Only a few counts were recorded for this clone. V is TRBV29-1 and J is TRBJ1-1, with D possibly matching TRBD1 (6 bases). Germline V gene lookup returns CDR1 SQVTM and CDR2 ANQGSEA. The CDR3 spans 14 residues. The V and J ends lost 7 bases and 1 base respectively, with 16 bases between them. CDR3 DNA: TGCAGCGGAAAGCCGACAGGCTCGAACACTGAAGCTTTCTTT. Its translation is CSGKPTGSNTEAFF.

The chain is built from TRBV4-1 and TRBJ1-5, with 7 positions matching TRBD1. Germline-derived CDR1 and CDR2 are MGHRA and YSYEKL. There are 15 residues in the CDR3. The trim removed 0 bases at V and 10 bases at J, leaving 9 bases unmatched. The CDR3 sequence: CASSQDRVGTEPQHF. The CDR3 nucleotides are TGCGCCAGCAGCCAAGATAGGGTCGGGACAGAACCCCAGCATTTT.

This sequence joins TRBV30 and TRBJ1-5; 7 bases agree with TRBD1. This CDR3 contains 16 residues. V was pared by 0 bases and J by 3 bases, with 8 bases of the junction left unmatched. CDR1 is GTSNPN and CDR2 is SVGIG in the germline V gene (reference sequence). CDR3 residues: CAWSVKSGQDNQPQHF. Here the CDR3 DNA reads TGTGCCTGGAGTGTAAAGTCTGGACAGGACAATCAGCCCCAGCATTTT.

The chain combines TRBV20-1 with TRBJ1-1, with D unclear. V was pared by 3 bases and J by 6 bases, with 8 bases between. CDR1 and CDR2 from the germline V gene are DFQATT and SNEGSKA (reference sequence). The CDR3 is 11 residues long. Here the CDR3 DNA reads TGCAGTGCTAGGGGTGAGGCTGAAGCTTTCTTT. This gives the protein CSARGEAEAFF.

V is TRBV5-5 and J is TRBJ1-3; D is unresolved. CDR1 and CDR2 from the germline V gene are SGHKS and YYEKEE (reference sequence). The ends were cut back, 7 bases at V and 0 bases at J, with 8 bases in the middle. This CDR3 has 13 residues. The DNA of the CDR3 is TGTGCCAGCGCAGAGAACTCTGGAAACACCATATATTTT. Amino acid sequence: CASAENSGNTIYF.

The V and J genes are TRBV4-1 and TRBJ1-5; the D is unclear. Germline V gives CDR1 MGHRA, CDR2 YSYEKL. The CDR3 totals 17 residues. With 0 bases removed from V and 2 bases from J, the gap between germline ends came to 14 bases. The CDR3 loop is CASSQDFWGVGNQPQHF. In DNA form, the CDR3 reads TGCGCCAGCAGCCAAGATTTCTGGGGAGTGGGCAATCAGCCCCAGCATTTT.

V gene TRBV7-9 combines with J gene TRBJ1-2, with TRBD1 matching over 10 bases. The trim removed 2 bases at V and 5 bases at J, leaving 5 bases unmatched. Germline V lookup: CDR1 SEHNR, CDR2 FQNEAQ (reference sequence). This CDR3 spans 15 amino acids. The CDR3 bases are TGTGCCAGCAGCTTAAGGACAGGGGGGAGGTATGGCTACACCTTC. Its protein product is CASSLRTGGRYGYTF. The full variable domain, with the rest looked up from reference TRBV7-9 and TRBJ1-2, is DTGVSQNPRHKITKRGQNVTFRCDPISEHNRLYWYRQTLGQGPEFLTYFQNEAQLEKSRLLSDRFSAERPKGSFSTLEIQRTEQGDSAMYLCASSLRTGGRYGYTFGSGTRLTVV.

The V and J genes are TRBV4-1 and TRBJ1-1; the D gene is possibly TRBD1 (6 bases). CDR3 size: 13 residues. Trimming cost V 1 base and J 8 bases, with 11 bases left between them. Germline assignment: CDR1 MGHRA and CDR2 YSYEKL. For the CDR3, the DNA is TGCGCCAGCAGCCAAGTAAAGGACAGAGAAGCTTTCTTT. It yields the protein CASSQVKDREAFF.

The chain carries TRBV18 and TRBJ1-5; 7 bases are shared with TRBD1. The CDR3 consists of 17 residues. Germline values: CDR1 KGHSH, CDR2 LQKENI. V shed 2 bases, J shed 3 bases, and the junction held 10 bases outside the gene matches. This chain's CDR3 is CASSPSLTGTDNQPQHF. The CDR3 nucleotides read TGTGCCAGCTCACCATCATTGACAGGGACGGACAATCAGCCCCAGCATTTT.

The chain has TRBV11-2 and TRBJ2-1; unclear D gene. The CDR3 runs to 14 residues. The V end lost 5 bases, the J end lost 7 bases, and 15 bases lay between the germline ends. Per germline, CDR1 SGHAT and CDR2 FQNNGV. The CDR3, as DNA: TGTGCCAGCAGCGGGTCTGGGATGTGGAATGAGCAGTTCTTC. It is translated as CASSGSGMWNEQFF.

The chain couples TRBV6-6 to TRBJ1-1; D remains unclear. Germline V gene sequence: CDR1 MNHNY, CDR2 SVGAGI (reference sequence). Between the trimmed V and J ends, which lost 0 bases and 10 bases, there was a span of 6 bases. The CDR3 is 11 amino acids. The CDR3 is CASSYSGRAFF. The CDR3 DNA follows: TGTGCCAGCAGTTACTCCGGAAGAGCTTTCTTT.

This chain links TRBV7-2 with TRBJ1-1; D is unresolved. The V gene lost 1 base and the J gene lost 6 bases, with 9 bases spanning the gap. This CDR3 region has 13 residues. Germline loops: CDR1 SGHTA, CDR2 FQGNSA. CDR3 DNA sequence: TGTGCCAGCAGCTTAGGTGGGAGCGCTGAAGCTTTCTTT. Translated: CASSLGGSAEAFF.

This clone was detected once. V usage is TRBV4-1 and J usage is TRBJ2-3; D perhaps matches TRBD2 (6 bases). This CDR3 contains 15 residues. Trimming removed 1 base at V and 2 bases at J, with 10 bases between. The V gene's germline CDR1 is MGHRA and CDR2 YSYEKL. The chain's CDR3 is CASSQVRGFTDTQYF. The CDR3 DNA follows: TGCGCCAGCAGCCAAGTCCGGGGGTTCACAGATACGCAGTATTTT.

This clone occurred once. This chain uses TRBV29-1 with TRBJ1-4, with 7 bases fitting TRBD1. Germline V gene lookup returns CDR1 SQVTM and CDR2 ANQGSEA. The CDR3 loop spans 13 amino acids. With 7 bases clipped from V and 7 bases from J, the junction kept 9 bases outside the gene matches. The chain's CDR3 is CSARQGGSEKLFF. CDR3 DNA sequence: TGCAGCGCCCGACAGGGTGGGAGTGAAAAACTGTTTTTT.

The chain employs TRBV19 and TRBJ1-5; D is undetermined. Per the germline V gene, CDR1 is LNHDA and CDR2 is SQIVND (reference sequence). There are 15 residues in the CDR3. With 1 base removed from V and 0 bases from J, the gap between germline ends came to 7 bases. In DNA, the CDR3 is TGTGCCAGTAGTATAGGAGGGATTAGCAATCAGCCCCAGCATTTT. It specifies CASSIGGISNQPQHF.

The count of this clone is one. The chain carries TRBV2 and TRBJ2-2; 7 bases align to TRBD2. The V gene's germline CDR1 is SNHLY and CDR2 FYNNEI. The trim removed 6 bases at V and 3 bases at J, leaving 10 bases unmatched. The CDR3 runs to 16 residues. Here the CDR3 DNA reads TGTGCCAGCAGATCAAGGGCTAGCGGCTACACCGGGGAGCTGTTTTTT. Translation: CASRSRASGYTGELFF. The full variable domain, with the rest looked up from reference TRBV2 and TRBJ2-2, is EPEVTQTPSHQVTQMGQEVILRCVPISNHLYFYWYRQILGQKVEFLVSFYNNEISEKSEIFDDQFSVERPDGSNFTLKIRSTKLEDSAMYFCASRSRASGYTGELFFGEGSRLTVL.

The chain has TRBV10-3 and TRBJ1-5; D is unclear. The CDR3 is made up of 13 amino acids. The V and J ends lost 7 bases and 7 bases respectively, with 14 bases between them. Germline values: CDR1 ENHRY, CDR2 SYGVKD. The CDR3 reads CAITESPRQPQHF. DNA of the CDR3: TGTGCCATCACCGAGTCGCCCCGGCAGCCCCAGCATTTT.

This chain links TRBV6-1 with TRBJ2-3; the match to TRBD1 covers 8 bases. V trimming: 7 bases; J trimming: 1 base; junction bases outside the gene matches: 7. The CDR3 runs to 15 residues. In germline, CDR1 is MNHNS, CDR2 SASEGT. In DNA form, the CDR3 reads TGTGCCAGCATGCAGGGGGCGTTGGGCACAGATACGCAGTATTTT. Protein sequence: CASMQGALGTDTQYF.